One and the same sample provided the 3 T cell receptor beta chains below, sequenced in a study of blood T cells in healthy people across ages. Primed by a sample-barcoded 5' primer and a J-beta primer mix, a second PCR proceeded for 7 to 11 cycles. TCRdb used MiXCR to reprocess the 5' RACE reads, holding one entry per CDR3 protein. The table has 1,300,000 or so distinct CDR3 sequences, approximately 59% seen once; the top ten hold 5.5% to 8%. The sample was blood. All receptors derive from a man between 18 and 35 years old in good health.

CDR3 region: CASSQDELADTQYF. In DNA form, the CDR3 reads TGCGCCAGCAGCCAAGATGAGTTGGCAGATACGCAGTATTTT. J is TRBJ2-3 and V is TRBV4-1; D is ambiguous. Germline-derived CDR1 and CDR2 are MGHRA and YSYEKL. The CDR3 contains 14 residues. With 0 bases removed from V and 4 bases from J, the gap between germline ends came to 8 bases.

This chain links TRBV20-1 with TRBJ2-1; D is undetermined. Germline assignment: CDR1 DFQATT and CDR2 SNEGSKA (reference sequence). V lost 3 bases and J 9 bases, leaving 9 bases between the germline ends. The CDR3 is 11 residues long. DNA for the CDR3: TGCAGTGCTAGCGAGATTGGTGAGCAGTTCTTC. It yields the protein CSASEIGEQFF.

As concerns this clonotype: Sequence at one end of the junction differs from germline and may be a read error. The chain links TRBV20-1 to TRBJ2-1, with TRBD1 as a possible D gene (5 bases). CDR1 is DFQATT and CDR2 is SNEGSKA in the germline V gene (reference sequence). This CDR3 comprises 13 residues. The CDR3 DNA reads as TGCAGTGCTGGAGATCCCAGGGACAATGAGCAGTTCTTC. Amino acid sequence: CSAGDPRDNEQFF.